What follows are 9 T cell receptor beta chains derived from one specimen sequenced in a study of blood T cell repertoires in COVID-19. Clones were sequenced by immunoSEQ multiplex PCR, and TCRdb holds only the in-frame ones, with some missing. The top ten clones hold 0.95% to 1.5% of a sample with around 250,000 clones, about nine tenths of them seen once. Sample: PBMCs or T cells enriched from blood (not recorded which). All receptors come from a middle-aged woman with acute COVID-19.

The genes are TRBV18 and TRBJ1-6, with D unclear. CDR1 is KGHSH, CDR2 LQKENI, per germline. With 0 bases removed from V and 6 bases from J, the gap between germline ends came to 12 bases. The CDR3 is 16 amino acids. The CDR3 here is CASSPPGTGGNSPLHF. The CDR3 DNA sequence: TGTGCCAGCTCACCACCAGGCACGGGTGGTAATTCACCCCTCCACTTT.

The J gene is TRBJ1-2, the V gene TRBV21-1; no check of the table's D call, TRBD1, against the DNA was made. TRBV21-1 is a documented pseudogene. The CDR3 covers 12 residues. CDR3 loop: CASRRGGEGYTF. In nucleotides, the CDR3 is TGTGCCAGCAGAAGAGGGGGAGAAGGCTACACCTTC.

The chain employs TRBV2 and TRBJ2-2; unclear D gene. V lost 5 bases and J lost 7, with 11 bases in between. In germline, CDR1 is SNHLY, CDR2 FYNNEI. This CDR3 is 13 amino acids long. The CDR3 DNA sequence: TGTGCCAGCAGTCTATTCTCGTTCGGGGAGCTGTTTTTT. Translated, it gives CASSLFSFGELFF.

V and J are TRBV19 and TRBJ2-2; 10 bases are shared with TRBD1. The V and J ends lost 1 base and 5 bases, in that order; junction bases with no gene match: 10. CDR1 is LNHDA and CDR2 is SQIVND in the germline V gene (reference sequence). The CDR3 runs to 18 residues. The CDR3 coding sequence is TGTGCCAGTAGTATAGTAGTGGCGGGGACAGGGGTGACCGGGGAGCTGTTTTTT. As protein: CASSIVVAGTGVTGELFF. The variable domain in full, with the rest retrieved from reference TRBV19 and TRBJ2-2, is DGGITQSPKYLFRKEGQNVTLSCEQNLNHDAMYWYRQDPGQGLRLIYYSQIVNDFQKGDIAEGYSVSREKKESFPLTVTSAQKNPTAFYLCASSIVVAGTGVTGELFFGEGSRLTVL.

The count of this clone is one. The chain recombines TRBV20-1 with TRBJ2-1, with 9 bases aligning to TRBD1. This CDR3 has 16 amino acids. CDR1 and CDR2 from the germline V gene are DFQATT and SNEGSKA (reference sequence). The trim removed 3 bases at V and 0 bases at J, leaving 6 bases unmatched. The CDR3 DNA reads TGCAGTGCTAGTCCGGGGACAGGGATCTCCTACAATGAGCAGTTCTTC. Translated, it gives CSASPGTGISYNEQFF.

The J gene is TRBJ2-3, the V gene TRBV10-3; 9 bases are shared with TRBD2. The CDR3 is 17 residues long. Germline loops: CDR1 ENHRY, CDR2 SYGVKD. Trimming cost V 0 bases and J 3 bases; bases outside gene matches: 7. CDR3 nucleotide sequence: TGTGCCATCAGTGAGTCAAGCGCGGGGGGGCATACAGATACGCAGTATTTT. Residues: CAISESSAGGHTDTQYF.

The CDR3 DNA follows: TGTGCCAGCAGTTTACAGGGTGAAGCTTTCTTT. Translated: CASSLQGEAFF. The gene calls are TRBV12-3 or TRBV12-4 and TRBJ1-1; TRBD1 might be the D (5 bases). Trimming pared 2 bases from V and 7 bases from J, leaving 5 bases between. The CDR3 is 11 amino acids.

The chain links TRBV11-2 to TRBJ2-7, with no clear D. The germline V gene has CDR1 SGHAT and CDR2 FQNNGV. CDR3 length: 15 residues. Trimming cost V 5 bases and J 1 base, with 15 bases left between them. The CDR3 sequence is CASSPGPYHSYEQYV. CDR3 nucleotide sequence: TGTGCCAGCAGCCCTGGGCCCTACCATTCCTACGAGCAGTACGTC.

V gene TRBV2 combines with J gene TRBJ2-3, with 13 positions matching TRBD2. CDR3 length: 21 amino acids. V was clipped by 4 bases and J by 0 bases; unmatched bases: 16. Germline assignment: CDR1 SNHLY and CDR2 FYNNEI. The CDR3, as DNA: TGTGCCAGCAGTGGCCCGCTCGGACTAGCGGGAGCTGCACCTAGCACAGATACGCAGTATTTT. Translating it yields CASSGPLGLAGAAPSTDTQYF. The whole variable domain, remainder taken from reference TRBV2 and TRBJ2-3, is EPEVTQTPSHQVTQMGQEVILRCVPISNHLYFYWYRQILGQKVEFLVSFYNNEISEKSEIFDDQFSVERPDGSNFTLKIRSTKLEDSAMYFCASSGPLGLAGAAPSTDTQYFGPGTRLTVL.